The 4 T cell receptor beta chains in this list originate from one sample, sequenced in a study of shared clonotypes between healthy human individuals. Clones were read by immunoSEQ multiplex PCR, and TCRdb kept only the in-frame ones, dropping some. The table lists about 2,500,000 clones, more than 80% of them singletons. The sequencing input was naive CD4+ T cells sorted from blood. The sample's subset: CD45RA+ positively selected. The source is a man aged 18-30 years in good health.

In the case of this clone: The same CDR3 can be traced to other DNA sequences in this sample. The chain carries TRBV5-1 and TRBJ2-7, with D tentatively TRBD2 (5 bases). This CDR3 has 11 residues. The germline CDR1 and CDR2 sequences are SGHRS and YFSETQ. The V end lost 4 bases, the J end lost 6 bases, and 8 bases lay between the germline ends. This CDR3 reads CASSLAGEQYF. The CDR3 DNA is TGCGCCAGCAGCCTAGCTGGCGAGCAGTACTTC.

The J gene is TRBJ1-4, the V gene TRBV19; D is perhaps TRBD1 (5 bases). With 5 bases removed from V and 2 bases from J, the gap between germline ends came to 9 bases. Germline-derived CDR1 and CDR2 are LNHDA and SQIVND (reference sequence). The CDR3 extends over 14 amino acids. The CDR3: CASSSTVTNEKLFF. The CDR3, as DNA: TGTGCCAGTAGTTCGACAGTTACTAATGAAAAACTGTTTTTT.

The V call is TRBV11-1, the J call TRBJ1-1; TRBD1 aligns across 7 bases. Germline loops: CDR1 SGHAT, CDR2 FQDESV (reference sequence). Trimming removed 5 bases from V and 0 bases from J; junction bases left unmatched: 3. This CDR3 has 14 residues. Here the CDR3 DNA reads TGTGCCAGCAGCCCAGACAGGGTGAACACTGAAGCTTTCTTT. Encoded protein: CASSPDRVNTEAFF.

This clone was seen just once. The V and J genes are TRBV6-1 and TRBJ1-1; D call uncertain. CDR3 length equals 13 residues. With 5 bases removed from V and 10 bases from J, the gap between germline ends came to 17 bases. The germline gives CDR1 MNHNS, CDR2 SASEGT. The CDR3 loop reads CASSPAIAAGAFF. In nucleotides, the CDR3 is TGTGCCAGCAGTCCCGCCATAGCCGCCGGAGCTTTCTTT.